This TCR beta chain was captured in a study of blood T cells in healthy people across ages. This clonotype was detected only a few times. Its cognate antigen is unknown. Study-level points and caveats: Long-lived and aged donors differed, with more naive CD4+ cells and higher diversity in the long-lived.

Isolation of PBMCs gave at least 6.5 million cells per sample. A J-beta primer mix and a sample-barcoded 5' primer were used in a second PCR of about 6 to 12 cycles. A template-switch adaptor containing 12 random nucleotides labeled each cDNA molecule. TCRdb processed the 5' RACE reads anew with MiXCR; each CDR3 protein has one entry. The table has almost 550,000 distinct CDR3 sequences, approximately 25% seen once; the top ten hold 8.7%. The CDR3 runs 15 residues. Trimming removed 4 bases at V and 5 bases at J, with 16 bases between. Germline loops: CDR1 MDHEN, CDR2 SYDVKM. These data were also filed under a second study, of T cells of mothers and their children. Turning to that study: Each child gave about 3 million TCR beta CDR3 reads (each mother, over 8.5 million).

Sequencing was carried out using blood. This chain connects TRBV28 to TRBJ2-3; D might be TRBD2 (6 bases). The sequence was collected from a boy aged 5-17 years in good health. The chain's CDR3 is CASSSFRQGGDTQYF. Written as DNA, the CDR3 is TGTGCCAGCAGTTCTTTCCGTCAGGGAGGAGATACGCAGTATTTT.